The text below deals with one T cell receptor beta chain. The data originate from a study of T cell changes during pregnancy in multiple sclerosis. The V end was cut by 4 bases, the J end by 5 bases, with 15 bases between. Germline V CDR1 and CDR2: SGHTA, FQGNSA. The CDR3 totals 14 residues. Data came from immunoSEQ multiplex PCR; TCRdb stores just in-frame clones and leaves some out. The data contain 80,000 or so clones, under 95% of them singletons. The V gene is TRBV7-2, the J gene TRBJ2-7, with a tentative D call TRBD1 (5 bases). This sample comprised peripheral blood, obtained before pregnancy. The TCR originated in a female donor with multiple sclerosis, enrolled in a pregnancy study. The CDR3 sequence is CASSSPFRANEQYF. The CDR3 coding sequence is TGTGCCAGCAGCTCCCCTTTCAGGGCCAACGAGCAGTACTTC. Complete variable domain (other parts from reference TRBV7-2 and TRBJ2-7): GAGVSQSPSNKVTEKGKDVELRCDPISGHTALYWYRQSLGQGLEFLIYFQGNSAPDKSGLPSDRFSAERTGGSVSTLTIQRTQQEDSAVYLCASSSPFRANEQYFGPGTRLTVT.